The 28 T cell receptor beta chains below were found in one sample sequenced in a study of blood T cell repertoires in COVID-19 (dated by TCRdb to 2018 to 2021). The library came from the immunoSEQ multiplex PCR assay. As stored in TCRdb, this immuneACCESS dataset retains in-frame rearrangements with V and J assigned. A fraction of the clones does not appear; measured against another copy, unresolved V genes explain less than half of the discrepancy, and the remainder lacks a known reason. The sample table lists about 210,000 clones, 84% of them with a count of one. About 10% of the sample goes to the ten largest clones. Sequencing used peripheral blood. These receptors came from a man aged 50-60 years with active or convalescent COVID-19.

The CDR3 loop is CASSRGQGLAYEQFF. The CDR3 DNA sequence: TGCGCCAGCAGCCGAGGACAGGGGTTAGCGTATGAGCAGTTCTTC. The V and J genes are TRBV4-3 and TRBJ2-1, with TRBD1 matching over 9 bases. The germline gives CDR1 LGHNA, CDR2 YSLEER. This CDR3 has 15 residues. The trim removed 4 bases at V and 8 bases at J, leaving 9 bases unmatched.

The chain has TRBV11-2 and TRBJ1-2; a weak D match, TRBD1 (5 bases). Germline CDR1 is SGHAT and CDR2 is FQNNGV. V was trimmed by 0 bases and J by 3 bases, leaving 8 bases between them. CDR3 length: 14 residues. CDR3 nucleotide sequence: TGTGCCAGCAGCTTAGAACCGGGGGACTATGGCTACACCTTC. This encodes CASSLEPGDYGYTF.

The chain carries TRBV28 and TRBJ1-4; a possible D gene is TRBD1 (6 bases). The CDR3 length is 14 residues. Germline-derived CDR1 and CDR2 are MDHEN and SYDVKM. Trimming stripped 7 bases from V and 7 bases from J, with 16 bases between. Here the CDR3 reads CASTLQGYFEKLFF. The CDR3 nucleotides read TGTGCCAGCACCCTACAGGGATACTTTGAAAAACTGTTTTTT.

This clone appeared a single time. V gene TRBV6-2 or TRBV6-3 combines with J gene TRBJ1-2, with 11 bases identical to TRBD1. The CDR3 covers 15 residues. Germline V gene sequence: CDR1 MNHEY, CDR2 SVGEGT. Trimming removed 1 base from V and 6 bases from J; junction bases left unmatched: 4. CDR3 residues: CASSYWTGGADGYTF. The CDR3 coding sequence is TGTGCCAGCAGTTACTGGACAGGGGGCGCGGATGGCTACACCTTC.

This clone was seen just once. V usage is TRBV5-4 and J usage is TRBJ1-1, with TRBD1 as a possible D gene (5 bases). Germline V lookup: CDR1 SGHNT, CDR2 YYREEE (reference sequence). The CDR3 is made up of 13 amino acids. V shed 2 bases and J shed 11 bases, with 16 bases lying between them. CDR3 residues: CASSFDTSGVAFF. For the CDR3, the DNA is TGTGCCAGCAGCTTTGATACTTCGGGGGTGGCTTTCTTT.

The genes are TRBV7-9 and TRBJ1-1; TRBD1 might be the D (5 bases). The germline gives CDR1 SEHNR, CDR2 FQNEAQ (reference sequence). V lost 5 bases and J lost 5, with 18 bases in between. The CDR3 totals 15 residues. CDR3 sequence: CASSLGPGLRTEAFF. In DNA form, the CDR3 reads TGTGCCAGCAGCCTGGGGCCAGGGTTAAGGACTGAAGCTTTCTTT.

The chain combines TRBV29-1 with TRBJ2-5; D might be TRBD2 (6 bases). V lost 5 bases, J lost 1 base, and 8 bases lay in between. The CDR3 spans 12 residues. Germline V lookup: CDR1 SQVTM, CDR2 ANQGSEA. The CDR3 sequence: CSVWGVQETQYF. The DNA for the CDR3 is TGCAGCGTTTGGGGGGTCCAAGAGACCCAGTACTTC.

The rearrangement uses TRBV7-3 and TRBJ2-1; possible D gene TRBD1, 6 bases. V was shortened by 7 bases and J by 8 bases, with 18 bases between the two germline ends. The CDR3 totals 14 residues. Germline loops: CDR1 SGHTA, CDR2 FQGTGA. DNA for the CDR3: TGTGCCAGCATCGTCGACAGGTATAAGTATGAGCAGTTCTTC. Amino acid sequence: CASIVDRYKYEQFF.

The gene calls are TRBV5-1 and TRBJ1-2; 8 nucleotides align to TRBD1. CDR1 SGHRS and CDR2 YFSETQ come from the germline V gene. The CDR3 covers 14 residues. J gave up 2 bases and V 1 base, and 1 base lay outside the gene matches. Here the CDR3 DNA reads TGCGCCAGCAGCTTGAGGACAGGGAACTATGGCTACACCTTC. It yields the protein CASSLRTGNYGYTF.

The chain recombines TRBV11-2 with TRBJ2-2; D perhaps matches TRBD2 (5 bases). The CDR3 covers 14 residues. The germline V gene has CDR1 SGHAT and CDR2 FQNNGV. The germline V and J ends were trimmed by 5 bases and 6 bases, with 13 bases remaining between them. CDR3 coding DNA: TGTGCCAGCAGCCCTGTGCCGGGATCCGGGGAGCTGTTTTTT. Translation: CASSPVPGSGELFF.

The table lists this clone with many counts. The chain recombines TRBV2 with TRBJ2-5; D gene uncertain. V dropped 7 bases and J dropped 2 bases, with 11 bases sitting between them. The germline CDR1 and CDR2 sequences are SNHLY and FYNNEI. The CDR3 consists of 13 residues. The CDR3: CASTPYRQETQYF. The CDR3 bases are TGTGCCAGCACCCCTTACAGACAAGAGACCCAGTACTTC.

CDR3 DNA: TGTGCCAGCACCAGGGGGGCAGCCTTTCACACTGAAGCTTTCTTT. It codes for CASTRGAAFHTEAFF. The chain combines TRBV6-5 with TRBJ1-1, with 7 bases that match TRBD1. The CDR3 consists of 15 residues. Germline assignment: CDR1 MNHEY and CDR2 SVGAGI. J lost 3 bases, V lost 7 bases, and 11 bases had no gene match.

The CDR3 reads CASSLTGTNTEAFF. CDR3 nucleotides: TGTGCCAGCAGCCTGACAGGGACTAACACTGAAGCTTTCTTT. The chain is built from TRBV9 and TRBJ1-1; TRBD1 matches 7 bases. Trimming took 4 bases from V and 2 from J; bases not matched to a gene: 5. Germline-derived CDR1 and CDR2 are SGDLS and YYNGEE. CDR3 length: 14 amino acids.

This clone was seen just once. This chain links TRBV18 with TRBJ1-5; TRBD1 agrees at 12 bases. V lost 1 base, J lost 7 bases, and 5 bases stayed unmatched. Germline CDR1 KGHSH, CDR2 LQKENI. CDR3 length equals 16 residues. The CDR3: CASSPQGQGARQPQHF. The CDR3 DNA is TGTGCCAGCTCACCACAGGGACAGGGGGCTAGGCAGCCCCAGCATTTT.

This clone was counted a few times. The rearrangement uses TRBV5-1 and TRBJ1-1; a possible D gene is TRBD1 (5 bases). Germline CDR1 reads SGHRS; CDR2 reads YFSETQ. There are 13 residues in the CDR3. Trimming cost V 7 bases and J 1 base, with 11 bases left between them. The DNA for the CDR3 is TGCGCCAGCCAGGAACAGGCGAACACTGAAGCTTTCTTT. The encoded protein is CASQEQANTEAFF. Complete variable domain (other parts from reference TRBV5-1 and TRBJ1-1): KAGVTQTPRYLIKTRGQQVTLSCSPISGHRSVSWYQQTPGQGLQFLFEYFSETQRNKGNFPGRFSGRQFSNSRSEMNVSTLELGDSALYLCASQEQANTEAFFGQGTRLTVV.

The chain combines TRBV6-5 with TRBJ1-6; the D is unclear. V was pared by 8 bases and J by 6 bases, with 8 bases between. The CDR3 has 12 residues. Germline V gene lookup returns CDR1 MNHEY and CDR2 SVGAGI. The DNA of the CDR3 is TGTGCCAGCTCATACAGTAATTCACCCCTCCACTTT. Residues: CASSYSNSPLHF.

This clone appeared once. V usage is TRBV25-1 and J usage is TRBJ2-2, with a tentative D call TRBD2 (5 bases). The germline V and J ends were trimmed by 6 bases and 5 bases, with 13 bases remaining between them. Per the germline V gene, CDR1 is MGHDK and CDR2 is SYGVNS. This CDR3 has 14 amino acids. Here the CDR3 reads CASSDFSGTGELFF. The CDR3 DNA reads TGTGCCAGCAGCGACTTTTCGGGGACCGGGGAGCTGTTTTTT.

The chain combines TRBV5-5 with TRBJ2-7; D may be TRBD1 (6 bases). V was trimmed by 0 bases and J by 6 bases, leaving 13 bases between them. The CDR3 totals 14 residues. CDR1 is SGHKS, CDR2 YYEKEE, per germline (reference sequence). DNA of the CDR3: TGTGCCAGCAGCTTGGGACTGGGGGCGGGCGAGCAGTACTTC. It translates to CASSLGLGAGEQYF. Full variable domain (outside the CDR3, taken from reference TRBV5-5 and TRBJ2-7): DAGVTQSPTHLIKTRGQQVTLRCSPISGHKSVSWYQQVLGQGPQFIFQYYEKEERGRGNFPDRFSARQFPNYSSELNVNALLLGDSALYLCASSLGLGAGEQYFGPGTRLTVT.

This clone was recorded once. This chain links TRBV4-3 with TRBJ2-7; the match to TRBD1 covers 7 bases. The CDR3 runs to 15 residues. The V gene's germline CDR1 is LGHNA and CDR2 YSLEER. The J segment lost 5 bases and the V segment lost 0 bases, leaving 7 bases of the junction unmatched. The CDR3, as DNA: TGCGCCAGCAGCCAAGATCTGAGGGGGCGGGACGAGCAGTACGTC. This sequence encodes CASSQDLRGRDEQYV.

The chain has TRBV5-6 and TRBJ2-1; no reliable D call. Looked up from germline, CDR1 is SGHDT and CDR2 is YYEEEE. CDR3 length equals 13 residues. V was pared by 0 bases and J by 9 bases, with 10 bases between. CDR3 amino acids: CASSLASGSEQFF. The CDR3 nucleotides read TGTGCCAGCAGCTTGGCCTCGGGTAGTGAGCAGTTCTTC.

The chain is built from TRBV4-1 and TRBJ1-1, with D tentatively TRBD1 (6 bases). Trimming removed 3 bases from V and 2 bases from J, with 13 bases in between. Germline lookup yields CDR1 MGHRA and CDR2 YSYEKL. CDR3 length: 15 amino acids. The CDR3 bases are TGCGCCAGCAGCCAGGACAGCCTAGGTAACACTGAAGCTTTCTTT. Translated, it gives CASSQDSLGNTEAFF.

V usage is TRBV12-3 or TRBV12-4 and J usage is TRBJ1-2, with 9 positions matching TRBD1. This CDR3 comprises 13 residues. J gave up 6 bases and V 5 bases, and 4 bases lay outside the gene matches. The DNA of the CDR3 is TGTGCCAGCAGTCGGACAGGGGTAAATGGCTACACCTTC. Translated, it gives CASSRTGVNGYTF.

On this clone: One end of the junction varies from germline; a read error may be responsible. The gene calls are TRBV5-1 and TRBJ2-7, with a tentative D call TRBD1 (6 bases). Looked up from germline, CDR1 is SGHRS and CDR2 is YFSETQ. The CDR3 has 17 amino acids. The CDR3 is CASSLSTGSQGITTAVF. CDR3 sequence (DNA): TGCGCCAGCAGCTTGAGTACGGGCTCGCAGGGGATTACGACGGCAGTCTTC. Together with reference TRBV5-1 and TRBJ2-7, the CDR3 gives the full variable domain: KAGVTQTPRYLIKTRGQQVTLSCSPISGHRSVSWYQQTPGQGLQFLFEYFSETQRNKGNFPGRFSGRQFSNSRSEMNVSTLELGDSALYLCASSLSTGSQGITTAVFGPGTRLTVT.

The V call is TRBV11-2, the J call TRBJ2-7, with 7 bases that match TRBD1. This CDR3 is 15 amino acids long. Germline V gene sequence: CDR1 SGHAT, CDR2 FQNNGV. V lost 6 bases, J lost 4 bases, and 12 bases stayed unmatched. The CDR3 DNA reads as TGTGCCAGCAGACTTACGACAGGGAGAATGTACGAGCAGTACTTC. Translated: CASRLTTGRMYEQYF.

The chain links TRBV3-1 (or the pseudogene TRBV3-2) to TRBJ1-2, with D maybe TRBD1 (5 bases). The CDR3 contains 16 residues. V lost 0 bases, J lost 0 bases, and 11 bases lay in between. Looked up from germline, CDR1 is LGHDT and CDR2 is YNNKEL (reference sequence). The CDR3: CASSQELDSSNYGYTF. The CDR3 DNA is TGTGCCAGCAGCCAAGAACTTGACAGTTCTAACTATGGCTACACCTTC.

This chain's CDR3 is CASLGQGGTLNYGYTF. CDR3 bases: TGTGCCAGCCTAGGACAGGGGGGGACCCTGAACTATGGCTACACCTTC. The J gene is TRBJ1-2, the V gene TRBV6-6; 10 bases match TRBD1. Germline V lookup: CDR1 MNHNY, CDR2 SVGAGI (reference sequence). With V trimmed by 8 bases and J by 2 bases, 11 bases remained unmatched. The CDR3 extends over 16 amino acids.

V is TRBV4-3 and J is TRBJ2-5, with a possible D match to TRBD1 (6 bases). In germline, CDR1 is LGHNA, CDR2 YSLEER. The CDR3 is 13 residues long. Trimming cost V 5 bases and J 1 base, with 8 bases left between them. The chain's CDR3 is CASSSRGQETQYF. The CDR3 nucleotides are TGCGCCAGCAGCAGCAGGGGCCAAGAGACCCAGTACTTC.

J is TRBJ2-1 and V is TRBV19; 7 bases are shared with TRBD2. The CDR3 spans 14 residues. The V gene's germline CDR1 is LNHDA and CDR2 SQIVND (reference sequence). The V gene end was trimmed by 6 bases and the J gene end by 2 bases; junction bases not matched to a gene: 4. The CDR3 loop is CASSPGLPYNEQFF. CDR3 DNA: TGTGCCAGTAGCCCGGGACTACCCTACAATGAGCAGTTCTTC.